This T cell receptor beta chain was identified during a study of cytomegalovirus exposure and HLA in healthy donors. Notes on this clone: Antigen unknown.

Study results and caveats: It was reportedly the case that the classifier diagnosed cytomegalovirus status with high specificity and sensitivity.

CDR1 and CDR2 (germline): SNHLY, FYNNEI. The CDR3 totals 12 residues. The V and J ends lost 9 bases and 2 bases respectively, with 8 bases between them. Profiling relied on immunoSEQ multiplex PCR, and the TCRdb table lists in-frame clones only, not all of them. Here the sample spans some 290,000 clones, around 90% being singletons. The rearrangement links TRBV2 to TRBJ1-3, with unresolved D. The receptor was derived from a man aged 30 to 39 in good health and CMV-seronegative. Sequencing was done on a sample of PBMCs. Written as DNA, the CDR3 is TGTGCCAGAGCGAGGGCTGGAAACACCATATATTTT. Amino acid sequence: CARARAGNTIYF.